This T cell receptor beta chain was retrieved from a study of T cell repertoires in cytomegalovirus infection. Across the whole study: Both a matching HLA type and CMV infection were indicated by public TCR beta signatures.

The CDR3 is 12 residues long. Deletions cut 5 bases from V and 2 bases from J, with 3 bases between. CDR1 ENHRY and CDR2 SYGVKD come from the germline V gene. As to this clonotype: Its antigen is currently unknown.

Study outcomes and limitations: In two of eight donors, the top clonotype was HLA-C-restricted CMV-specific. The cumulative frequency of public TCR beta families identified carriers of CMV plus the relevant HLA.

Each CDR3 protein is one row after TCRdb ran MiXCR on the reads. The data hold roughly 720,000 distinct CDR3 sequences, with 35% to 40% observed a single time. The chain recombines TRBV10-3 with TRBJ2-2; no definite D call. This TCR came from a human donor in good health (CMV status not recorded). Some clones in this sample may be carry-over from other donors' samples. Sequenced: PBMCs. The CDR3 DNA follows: TGTGCCATCAGTCAAAACACCGGGGAGCTGTTTTTT. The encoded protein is CAISQNTGELFF.